This TCR beta chain derives from a study of blood T cell repertoires in COVID-19. Across the study: COVID-19 samples collected from the United States, Italy and Spain covered acute and convalescent phases. The analysed material was cDNA or gDNA that came from T cells, B-cell-depleted T cells, or PBMCs.

Original data processing: Amplified reference gene primers provided the basis for estimating nucleated cell counts. Generated by immunoSEQ multiplex PCR, the TCRdb table keeps only in-frame clones and is missing some. That table gives V, J and clone size, and the DNA gave D and trimming. The sample lists around 150,000 clones; 85% to 90% were seen once. Source material: peripheral blood. The TCR sequence derives from a man aged 45-65 years with active COVID-19.

CDR3 nucleotides: TGTGCCAGCTCACCGAAACCCGCGGGACAGGGGGCATACACCATATATTTT. It translates to CASSPKPAGQGAYTIYF. The V gene is TRBV18, the J gene TRBJ1-3, with 12 bases matching TRBD1. Germline CDR1 and CDR2: KGHSH and LQKENI. The J segment lost 8 bases and the V segment lost 3 bases, leaving 11 bases of the junction unmatched. CDR3 length: 17 amino acids.